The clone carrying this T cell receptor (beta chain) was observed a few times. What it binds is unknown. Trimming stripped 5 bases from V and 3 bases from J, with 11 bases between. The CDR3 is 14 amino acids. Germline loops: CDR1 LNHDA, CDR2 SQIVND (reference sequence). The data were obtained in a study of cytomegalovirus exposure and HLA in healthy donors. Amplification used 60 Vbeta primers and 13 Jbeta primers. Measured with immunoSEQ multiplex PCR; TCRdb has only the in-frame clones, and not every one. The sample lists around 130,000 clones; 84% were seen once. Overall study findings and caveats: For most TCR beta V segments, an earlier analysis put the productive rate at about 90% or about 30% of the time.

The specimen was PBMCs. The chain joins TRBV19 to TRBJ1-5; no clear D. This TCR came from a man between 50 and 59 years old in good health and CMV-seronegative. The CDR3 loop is CASSQAGLNQPQHF. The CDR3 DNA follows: TGTGCCAGTAGTCAGGCAGGACTCAATCAGCCCCAGCATTTT.